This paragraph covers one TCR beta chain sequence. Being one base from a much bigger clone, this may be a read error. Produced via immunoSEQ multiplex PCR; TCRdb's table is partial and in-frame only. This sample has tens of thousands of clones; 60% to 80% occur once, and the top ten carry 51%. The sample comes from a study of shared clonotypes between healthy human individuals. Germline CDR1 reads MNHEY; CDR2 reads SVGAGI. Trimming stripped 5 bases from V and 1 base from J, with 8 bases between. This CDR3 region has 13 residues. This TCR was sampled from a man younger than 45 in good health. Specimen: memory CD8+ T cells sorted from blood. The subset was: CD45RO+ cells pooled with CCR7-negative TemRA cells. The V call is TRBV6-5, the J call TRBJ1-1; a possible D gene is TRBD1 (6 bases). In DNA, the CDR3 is TGTGCCAGCAGTCAACAGGGGAACACTGAAGCTTTCTTT. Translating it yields CASSQQGNTEAFF.